This passage covers 6 T cell receptor beta chains from one sample sequenced in a study of cytomegalovirus exposure and HLA in healthy donors. The PCR ran on 60 Vbeta and 13 Jbeta primers. The data were produced by immunoSEQ multiplex PCR, yet TCRdb's version contains in-frame clones alone and is incomplete. Here the sample spans about 200,000 clones, 73% being singletons. The sequenced sample was PBMCs. The source of these receptors is a woman aged 25-40 years in good health and CMV-seronegative.

The rearrangement links TRBV25-1 to TRBJ2-3; TRBD1 aligns across 10 bases. Germline V lookup: CDR1 MGHDK, CDR2 SYGVNS. The CDR3 contains 17 residues. V gave up 3 bases and J gave up 6 bases; unmatched junction bases: 12. This CDR3 reads CASSDTRQGASQDTQYF. CDR3 DNA sequence: TGTGCCAGCAGTGACACCCGACAGGGGGCGAGCCAGGATACGCAGTATTTT.

The J gene is TRBJ2-1, the V gene TRBV4-1; 9 bases are a match to TRBD2. The CDR3 contains 16 residues. Germline assignment: CDR1 MGHRA and CDR2 YSYEKL. Trimming took 0 bases from V and 5 from J; bases not matched to a gene: 5. CDR3 coding DNA: TGCGCCAGCAGCCAAGAGCGGGGGGGCCGTGACAATGAGCAGTTCTTC. Translating it yields CASSQERGGRDNEQFF.

The chain carries TRBV5-8 and TRBJ2-7, with a possible D match to TRBD1 (6 bases). The CDR3 has 13 residues. V was pared by 6 bases and J by 5 bases, with 15 bases between. Looked up from germline, CDR1 is SGHTS and CDR2 is YDEGEE. CDR3 in amino acids: CASTVQGPHEQYF. The DNA for the CDR3 is TGTGCCAGCACCGTACAGGGTCCCCACGAGCAGTACTTC.

There are a few counts of this clone. V is TRBV11-2 and J is TRBJ1-1, with no clear D. The CDR3 runs to 13 residues. Per germline, CDR1 SGHAT and CDR2 FQNNGV. V was shortened by 1 base and J by 3 bases, with 6 bases between the two germline ends. CDR3 loop: CASSLGPYTEAFF. In DNA form, the CDR3 reads TGTGCCAGCAGCTTAGGGCCCTACACTGAAGCTTTCTTT.

This clone was detected once. This chain connects TRBV19 to TRBJ1-5, with a weak D call TRBD1 (6 bases). V lost 8 bases, J lost 3 bases, and 20 bases lay in between. CDR3 size: 16 residues. Germline CDR1 reads LNHDA; CDR2 reads SQIVND (reference sequence). CDR3 amino acids: CASQGLQGSDNQPQHF. CDR3 DNA sequence: TGTGCCAGTCAGGGTCTACAGGGTTCGGACAATCAGCCCCAGCATTTT.

V and J are TRBV30 and TRBJ1-1; unclear D gene. The CDR3 contains 14 residues. Trimming pared 0 bases from V and 3 bases from J, leaving 11 bases between. In germline, CDR1 is GTSNPN, CDR2 SVGIG (reference sequence). The chain's CDR3 is CAWSVDLGDTEAFF. In nucleotides, the CDR3 is TGTGCCTGGAGTGTAGATTTAGGAGACACTGAAGCTTTCTTT.